A single T cell receptor beta chain is shown here with its context. This entry is derived from a study of blood T cell repertoires in COVID-19. Overall study: T cells, B-cell-depleted T cells, or PBMCs provided the cDNA or gDNA that served as material.

Assay used: immunoSEQ multiplex PCR; TCRdb lists only in-frame clones, some missing. The sample gives 110,000 or so clones, around four fifths of which show up once; approximately 8.1% is in the top ten. CDR3 length equals 16 residues. V shed 4 bases and J 7 bases; nucleotides not matched to a gene: 14. Germline V gene sequence: CDR1 LGHDT, CDR2 YNNKEL (reference sequence). V usage is TRBV3-1 (or the pseudogene TRBV3-2) and J usage is TRBJ2-7; 9 positions match TRBD1. Sequencing input: peripheral blood. This clonotype originated in a woman aged 40 to 49 with acute or convalescent COVID-19. The CDR3 DNA reads TGTGCCAGCAGCCCACCACCGGGACAGGGTTTTTGGGAGCAGTACTTC. As protein: CASSPPPGQGFWEQYF.